The T cell receptor beta chain under discussion was sequenced for a study of T cell responses to AZD1222 COVID-19 vaccine. Germline assignment: CDR1 LGHDT and CDR2 YNNKEL (reference sequence). The V end lost 4 bases, the J end lost 5 bases, and 20 bases lay between the germline ends. CDR3 length equals 16 residues. Clones were sequenced by immunoSEQ multiplex PCR, and TCRdb holds only the in-frame ones, with some missing. The data hold roughly 150,000 clones, with about 87% observed a single time. Study-level points and caveats: It was only a handful of AZD1222 recipients who were seropositive at baseline. Nearly half of spike-specific TCRs reportedly go after variant regions that carry no mutations.

About this clone itself: Its matching antigen is unknown.

The sequence derives from an adult who received the AZD1222 COVID-19 vaccine. J is TRBJ2-5 and V is TRBV3-1 (or the pseudogene TRBV3-2); D is perhaps TRBD2 (6 bases). Sequences were derived from peripheral blood, sampled 28 days after the second AZD1222 dose. The chain's CDR3 is CASSPGVLGLLETQYF. The CDR3, as DNA: TGTGCCAGCAGCCCAGGAGTTCTGGGACTCCTGGAGACCCAGTACTTC.